Following are 13 T cell receptor beta chains from one sample sequenced in a study of blood T cell repertoires in COVID-19. Profiled with immunoSEQ multiplex PCR; TCRdb holds only in-frame clones, not every one. This table has 200,000 to 250,000 clones, approximately 90% appearing once. Sequenced input: PBMCs or T cells enriched from blood (not recorded which). These TCRs come from a young man who had recovered from COVID-19.

This rearrangement joins TRBV2 to TRBJ2-7, with 7 bases fitting TRBD2. The length of the CDR3 is 12 residues. Germline V CDR1 and CDR2: SNHLY, FYNNEI. V trimming: 7 bases; J trimming: 4 bases; junction bases outside the gene matches: 4. Here the CDR3 reads CASTRGSYEQYF. In DNA form, the CDR3 reads TGTGCCAGCACTCGCGGGAGTTACGAGCAGTACTTC.

The chain is built from TRBV18 and TRBJ2-7; 14 bases fit TRBD2. The trim removed 4 bases at V and 5 bases at J, leaving 4 bases unmatched. This CDR3 is built from 15 residues. Germline CDR1 is KGHSH and CDR2 is LQKENI. The CDR3 region has the DNA TGTGCCAGCTCACTTCCGGGACTAGCGGGGGACGAGCAGTACTTC. Its translation: CASSLPGLAGDEQYF.

This chain joins TRBV12-2 and TRBJ2-7; the table calls TRBD1, which could not be checked here. TRBV12-2 is termed a pseudogene. This CDR3 contains 15 residues. The CDR3 spells CASRRHRGPSYEQYF. As DNA, the CDR3 is TGTGCAAGTCGCAGACACAGGGGGCCCTCCTACGAGCAGTACTTC.

A remark on this clone: The junction differs from germline at one of its ends, possibly a read error. The rearrangement joins TRBV4-3 to TRBJ2-5; D unclear. This CDR3 region has 13 residues. CDR1 is LGHNA, CDR2 YSLEER, per germline. The CDR3, as DNA: TGCGCCAGCAGCCAAGATACCAGTCTCTGGCCCAACTTC. This gives the protein CASSQDTSLWPNF.

The chain combines TRBV5-5 with TRBJ1-4; D unclear. Germline-derived CDR1 and CDR2 are SGHKS and YYEKEE (reference sequence). The length of the CDR3 is 14 residues. Trimming took 0 bases from V and 6 from J, leaving 9 bases between them. CDR3 sequence reads: CASSLVGSDEKLFF. The DNA of the CDR3 is TGTGCCAGCAGCTTGGTCGGGTCGGATGAAAAACTGTTTTTT.

This chain uses TRBV3-1 (or the pseudogene TRBV3-2) with TRBJ1-4; 10 bases align to TRBD1. The germline V gene has CDR1 LGHDT and CDR2 YNNKEL (reference sequence). The J segment lost 7 bases and the V segment lost 4 bases, leaving 6 bases of the junction unmatched. The CDR3 is made up of 15 amino acids. CDR3: CASSLGGTGVEKLFF. The CDR3 nucleotides are TGTGCCAGCAGCCTGGGGGGGACAGGGGTTGAAAAACTGTTTTTT.

This sequence joins TRBV28 and TRBJ1-3, with TRBD1 matching over 10 bases. The junction had 9 bases not matched to a gene; V was cut back by 4 bases and J by 0 bases. Germline V gene data show CDR1 as MDHEN and CDR2 as SYDVKM. This CDR3 has 18 amino acids. The CDR3 nucleotides read TGTGCCAGCAGTTCCCGAAGGTGGGACAGGGGCTCTGGAAACACCATATATTTT. This codes for CASSSRRWDRGSGNTIYF.

This clone was detected only once. V and J are TRBV19 and TRBJ2-3; D is perhaps TRBD1 (6 bases). V was cut by 5 bases and J by 6 bases, with 9 bases left in between. This CDR3 is 12 amino acids long. Looked up from germline, CDR1 is LNHDA and CDR2 is SQIVND (reference sequence). CDR3 in amino acids: CASSLRGDTQYF. The DNA for the CDR3 is TGTGCCAGTAGTCTAAGGGGGGATACGCAGTATTTT. The entire variable domain, with the rest obtained from reference TRBV19 and TRBJ2-3, is as follows: DGGITQSPKYLFRKEGQNVTLSCEQNLNHDAMYWYRQDPGQGLRLIYYSQIVNDFQKGDIAEGYSVSREKKESFPLTVTSAQKNPTAFYLCASSLRGDTQYFGPGTRLTVL.

The CDR3 DNA sequence: TGTGCCAGCAACTCCTGGACAGGGGTCGAAAAACTGTTTTTT. Translation: CASNSWTGVEKLFF. The rearrangement joins TRBV19 to TRBJ1-4; 9 bases are shared with TRBD1. Germline V CDR1 and CDR2: LNHDA, SQIVND (reference sequence). This CDR3 has 14 residues. The ends lost 9 bases at V and 8 bases at J; junction bases unmatched: 10. Full variable domain (missing parts from reference TRBV19 and TRBJ1-4): DGGITQSPKYLFRKEGQNVTLSCEQNLNHDAMYWYRQDPGQGLRLIYYSQIVNDFQKGDIAEGYSVSREKKESFPLTVTSAQKNPTAFYLCASNSWTGVEKLFFGSGTQLSVL.

The rearrangement links TRBV11-2 to TRBJ1-3; D is ambiguous. This CDR3 has 14 amino acids. Germline loops: CDR1 SGHAT, CDR2 FQNNGV. The V end was cut by 5 bases, the J end by 4 bases, with 12 bases between. The CDR3 loop is CASSISGRGNTIYF. CDR3 coding DNA: TGTGCCAGCAGCATCTCCGGGAGAGGAAACACCATATATTTT.

The CDR3 DNA sequence: TGTGCCAGCAGGCCTTTTGGCGGCGGCTATGGCTACACCTTC. Its translation is CASRPFGGGYGYTF. This chain uses TRBV6-2 or TRBV6-3 with TRBJ1-2; D is unresolved. This CDR3 is built from 14 residues. The germline gives CDR1 MNHEY, CDR2 SVGEGT. Trimming took off 6 bases at V and 4 bases at J, with 15 bases between the two ends.

This chain links TRBV19 with TRBJ2-7; D may be TRBD2 (5 bases). This CDR3 comprises 14 residues. CDR1 is LNHDA and CDR2 is SQIVND in the germline V gene (reference sequence). V gave up 3 bases and J gave up 0 bases, with 9 bases separating them. The CDR3 loop reads CASSIAGDSYEQYF. The CDR3, as DNA: TGTGCCAGTAGTATCGCGGGTGACTCCTACGAGCAGTACTTC.

The rearrangement uses TRBV11-2 and TRBJ2-1; D is unresolved. Germline V CDR1 and CDR2: SGHAT, FQNNGV. V dropped 0 bases and J dropped 0 bases, with 9 bases sitting between them. The CDR3 runs 16 residues. CDR3 region: CASSLEPASSYNEQFF. The CDR3 nucleotides read TGTGCCAGCAGCTTAGAACCAGCGAGCTCCTACAATGAGCAGTTCTTC. Full variable domain (outside the CDR3, taken from reference TRBV11-2 and TRBJ2-1): EAGVAQSPRYKIIEKRQSVAFWCNPISGHATLYWYQQILGQGPKLLIQFQNNGVVDDSQLPKDRFSAERLKGVDSTLKIQPAKLEDSAVYLCASSLEPASSYNEQFFGPGTRLTVL.